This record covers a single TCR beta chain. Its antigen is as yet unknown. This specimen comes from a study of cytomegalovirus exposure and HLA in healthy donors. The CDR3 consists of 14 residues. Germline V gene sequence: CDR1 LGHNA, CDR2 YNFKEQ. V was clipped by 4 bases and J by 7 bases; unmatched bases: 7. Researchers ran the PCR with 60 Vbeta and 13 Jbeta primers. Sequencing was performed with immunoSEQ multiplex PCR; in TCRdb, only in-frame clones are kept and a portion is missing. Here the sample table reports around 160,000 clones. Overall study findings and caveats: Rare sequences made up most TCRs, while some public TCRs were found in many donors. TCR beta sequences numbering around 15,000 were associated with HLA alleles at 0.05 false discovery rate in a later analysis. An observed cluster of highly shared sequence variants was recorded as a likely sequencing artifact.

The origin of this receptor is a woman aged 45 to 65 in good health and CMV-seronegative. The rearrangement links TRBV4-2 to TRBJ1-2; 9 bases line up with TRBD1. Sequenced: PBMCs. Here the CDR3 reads CASSRIRQGVGYTF. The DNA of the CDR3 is TGTGCCAGCAGCCGCATTCGACAGGGGGTTGGCTACACCTTC.